The rows below give T cell receptor beta chains drawn from one sample of a study of PD-L1 blockade in urothelial cancer. Profiling relied on immunoSEQ multiplex PCR, and the TCRdb table lists in-frame clones only, not all of them. Here the sample spans tens of thousands of clones, around 87% being singletons. The source was PBMCs, collected around atezolizumab (anti-PD-L1) treatment. All receptors derive from a man aged 50 or older with urothelial cancer. The CDR3 runs from the conserved cysteine through the conserved F or W. A D gene is named only where the DNA matches it firmly. Only some rows state a clone size, as once, few, many or a class for expanded clones.

CASSPGTGTNGYTF,TGTGCCAGCAGCCCAGGGACAGGGACAAATGGCTACACCTTC,once,TRBJ1-2,TRBD1,TRBV5-4
CAWSGSFNTGELFF,TGTGCCTGGAGTGGGAGCTTCAACACCGGGGAGCTGTTTTTT,NA,TRBJ2-2,NA,TRBV30
CASSLSTGGYGYTF,TGTGCCAGCAGCTTATCGACAGGGGGCTATGGCTACACCTTC,NA,TRBJ1-2,TRBD1,TRBV7-2
CASNRLAGGRYNEQFF,TGCGCCAGCAACAGACTAGCGGGGGGCCGTTACAATGAGCAGTTCTTC,NA,TRBJ2-1,TRBD2,TRBV5-1
CASSPGTAGQPQHF,TGCGCCAGCAGCCCTGGTACCGCAGGTCAGCCCCAGCATTTT,once,TRBJ1-5,NA,TRBV5-1
CASSLPTGTGNWNEQFF,TGTGCCAGCAGTTTACCCACCGGGACAGGGAATTGGAATGAGCAGTTCTTC,NA,TRBJ2-1,TRBD1,TRBV27
CASSTAGQGNTEAFF,TGTGCCAGCAGCACCGCCGGACAGGGAAACACTGAAGCTTTCTTT,NA,TRBJ1-1,TRBD1,TRBV28
CAWSSGRKINIQYF,TGTGCCTGGAGCAGCGGGAGGAAGATCAACATTCAGTACTTC,NA,TRBJ2-4,TRBD2,TRBV30
CASNLAYEQYF,TGTGCCAGCAACCTAGCTTACGAGCAGTACTTC,NA,TRBJ2-7,NA,TRBV6-1
CASSRTLPLREQYF,TGTGCCAGCAGTAGGACACTGCCACTACGGGAGCAGTACTTC,NA,TRBJ2-7,NA,TRBV6-5
CASSLGAGVHTDTQYF,TGTGCCAGCAGCTTAGGGGCAGGGGTCCACACAGATACGCAGTATTTT,NA,TRBJ2-3,NA,TRBV7-6
CASSSGGAEAFF,TGTGCCAGCAGCTCCGGGGGGGCTGAAGCTTTCTTT,NA,TRBJ1-1,NA,TRBV21-1
CASSLGVRDNEQFF,TGCGCCAGCAGCTTGGGGGTTCGGGACAATGAGCAGTTCTTC,NA,TRBJ2-1,NA,TRBV5-1
CASSDSLAGRVETQYF,TGTGCCAGCTCCGACAGTCTAGCGGGGAGAGTGGAGACCCAGTACTTC,NA,TRBJ2-5,TRBD2,TRBV14
CASSEALGAIQETQYF,TGTGCCAGCAGTGAAGCGTTGGGGGCGATACAAGAGACCCAGTACTTC,NA,TRBJ2-5,NA,TRBV6-1
CASSVEGGLAVGELFF,TGTGCCAGCAGCGTAGAAGGAGGACTAGCGGTCGGGGAGCTGTTTTTT,NA,TRBJ2-2,TRBD2,TRBV9
CASTPGDTRDIQYF,TGTGCCAGTACTCCGGGAGACACAAGAGACATTCAGTACTTC,NA,TRBJ2-4,NA,TRBV19
CASSRDRDYEQYF,TGTGCCAGCAGCCGGGACAGAGATTACGAGCAGTACTTC,NA,TRBJ2-7,TRBD1,TRBV7-2
CAWTGQGFINNEQFF,TGTGCCTGGACGGGACAGGGGTTCATCAATAATGAGCAGTTCTTC,NA,TRBJ2-1,TRBD1,TRBV30
CASSPRDRAFADTQYF,TGTGCCAGCAGCCCCCGGGACAGGGCGTTCGCAGATACGCAGTATTTT,NA,TRBJ2-3,TRBD1,TRBV7-2
CASSYRDNSPLHF,TGTGCCAGCAGTTACAGAGATAATTCACCCCTCCACTTT,few,TRBJ1-6,NA,TRBV6-5
CASLPSNRDSGWTGELFF,TGTGCCAGCCTGCCCTCAAACCGGGACTCGGGATGGACCGGGGAGCTGTTTTTT,NA,TRBJ2-2,NA,TRBV27
CASKFLNQPQHF,TGTGCCAGTAAATTCTTGAATCAGCCCCAGCATTTT,NA,TRBJ1-5,NA,TRBV19